This T cell receptor (beta chain) was documented in a study of T-cell reconstitution after alpha-beta-depleted transplantation in children. V lost 6 bases, J lost 4 bases, and 13 bases lay in between. Germline assignment: CDR1 MNHEY and CDR2 SMNVEV (reference sequence). This CDR3 contains 13 residues. Preparing the TCRbeta library involved the use of unique molecular identifiers. Using its own MiXCR run on the PCR reads, TCRdb lists one record per CDR3 protein. Of around 200,000 distinct CDR3 sequences detected, less than 8% appear once; the ten largest clones hold 3% to 3.5%. The material sequenced was PBMCs from the stem cell graft donor, taken from the stem cell graft. The chain links TRBV27 to TRBJ2-7; D may be TRBD1 (6 bases). This clonotype was obtained from a human donor who donated a stem cell graft to a child with Wiskott-Aldrich syndrome. The DNA of the CDR3 is TGTGCCAGCAGGAGGGGGTCGGGGTACGAGCAGTACTTC. Amino acids: CASRRGSGYEQYF.